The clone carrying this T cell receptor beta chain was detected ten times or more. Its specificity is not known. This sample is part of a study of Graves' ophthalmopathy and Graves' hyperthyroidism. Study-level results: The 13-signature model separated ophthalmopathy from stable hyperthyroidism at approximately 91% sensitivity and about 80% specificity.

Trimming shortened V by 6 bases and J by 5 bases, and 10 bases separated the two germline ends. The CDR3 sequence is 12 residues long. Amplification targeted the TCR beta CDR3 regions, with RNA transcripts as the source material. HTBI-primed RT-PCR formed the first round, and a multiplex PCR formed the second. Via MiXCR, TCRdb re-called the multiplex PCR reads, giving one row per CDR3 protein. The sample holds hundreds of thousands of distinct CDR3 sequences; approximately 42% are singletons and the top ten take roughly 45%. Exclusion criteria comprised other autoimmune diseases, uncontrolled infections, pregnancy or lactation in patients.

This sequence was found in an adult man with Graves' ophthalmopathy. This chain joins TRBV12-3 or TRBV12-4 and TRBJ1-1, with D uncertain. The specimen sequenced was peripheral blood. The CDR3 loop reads CASSRRGTEAFF. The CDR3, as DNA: TGTGCCAGCAGCCGCCGGGGAACTGAAGCTTTCTTT.